These 9 T cell receptor beta chains originate from one sample sequenced in a study of glioma-infiltrating T cells. The iRepertoire nested amplicon-rescue multiplex PCR amplified TCR alpha and beta CDR3s from RNA. TCRdb reprocessed the multiplex PCR reads with MiXCR, giving one entry per CDR3 protein. The sample lists about 93,000 distinct CDR3 sequences, around 37% occurring once. What was sequenced was glioma tissue, nonneoplastic brain tissue, or PBMCs (not recorded which). Receptors were obtained from a human donor with low-grade glioma or glioblastoma, undergoing nonglioma brain surgery, or in good health (not recorded which).

This clonotype showed up many times. The chain is built from TRBV27 and TRBJ2-1; D call uncertain. This CDR3 region has 13 residues. The V gene's germline CDR1 is MNHEY and CDR2 SMNVEV (reference sequence). V lost 2 bases and J lost 7, with 9 bases in between. The CDR3, as DNA: TGTGCCAGCAGTTTAAGCCCCGGGAATGAGCAGTTCTTC. Protein product: CASSLSPGNEQFF.

The chain has TRBV4-1 and TRBJ2-5; D is possibly TRBD1 (5 bases). The CDR3 spans 14 residues. In germline, CDR1 is MGHRA, CDR2 YSYEKL. The V and J ends lost 0 bases and 5 bases respectively, with 10 bases between them. The CDR3 nucleotides read TGCGCCAGCAGCCAAGACAGGGAAGGGGAGACCCAGTACTTC. Translation: CASSQDREGETQYF.

Notes on this clonotype: This sequence may be a read error, since a much larger clone differs from it by one base. The chain couples TRBV4-2 to TRBJ1-4; no definite D call. V dropped 5 bases and J dropped 0 bases, with 10 bases sitting between them. There are 15 residues in the CDR3. From germline, CDR1 is LGHNA and CDR2 YNFKEQ. In nucleotides, the CDR3 is TGTGCCAGCAGCTTGGACCAGACAACTAATGAAAAACTGTTTTTT. Translated, it gives CASSLDQTTNEKLFF.

This clonotype occurred many times. The gene calls are TRBV5-1 and TRBJ2-1; D gene uncertain. V dropped 0 bases and J dropped 10 bases, with 8 bases sitting between them. The germline gives CDR1 SGHRS, CDR2 YFSETQ. This CDR3 comprises 12 residues. Here the CDR3 reads CASSLANQEQFF. In DNA form, the CDR3 reads TGCGCCAGCAGCTTGGCGAATCAAGAGCAGTTCTTC.

Worth noting for this clonotype: A read error may account for a junction end that differs from germline. The chain recombines TRBV9 with TRBJ2-1; D unclear. This CDR3 has 14 residues. Germline V lookup: CDR1 SGDLS, CDR2 YYNGEE. The chain's CDR3 is CASSPAWSRNGQFF. As DNA, the CDR3 is TGTGCCAGCAGCCCGGCGTGGAGCCGTAATGGGCAGTTCTTC.

The sample holds many counts of this clonotype. The J gene is TRBJ2-5, the V gene TRBV12-5, with 8 bases matching TRBD2. V dropped 1 base and J dropped 9; count of bases not matched to a gene: 4. The germline gives CDR1 LGHNT, CDR2 FRNRAP. The CDR3 is made up of 13 amino acids. The CDR3 nucleotides are TGTGCTAGTGGTTTGGCCAATAGCGGGGCCCAGTACTTC. Its protein product is CASGLANSGAQYF.

This clonotype was recorded many times. The genes are TRBV18 and TRBJ1-2, with unresolved D. Germline V gene data show CDR1 as KGHSH and CDR2 as LQKENI. This CDR3 region has 13 residues. The V end was cut by 3 bases, the J end by 3 bases, with 8 bases between. CDR3 in amino acids: CASSPGLDYGYTF. For the CDR3, the DNA is TGTGCCAGCTCACCGGGCCTCGACTATGGCTACACCTTC.

Of note for this clonotype: One end of the junction varies from germline; a read error may be responsible. The chain employs TRBV15 and TRBJ1-1; D is ambiguous. The germline CDR1 and CDR2 sequences are LNHNV and YYDKDF (reference sequence). CDR3 length: 13 residues. CDR3 DNA sequence: TGTGCCACCAGGAGAAGTGGTGACACCGAAGCTTTCTTT. As protein: CATRRSGDTEAFF.

As for this clonotype: This could be a read error, since a much larger clone is one nucleotide away. The chain links TRBV9 to TRBJ2-1; D not certain. Germline CDR1 is SGDLS and CDR2 is YYNGEE. The CDR3 contains 13 residues. The CDR3 protein is CASSVEAAGEHFF. DNA of the CDR3: TGTGCCAGCAGCGTAGAAGCCGCCGGTGAGCATTTCTTC.